Sequencing of this T cell receptor (beta chain) was carried out in a study of blood T cell repertoires in COVID-19. Whole-study context: Samples taken during acute and convalescent COVID-19 were collected in the United States, Italy and Spain. The analysed material was cDNA or gDNA that came from T cells, B-cell-depleted T cells, or PBMCs.

V lost 2 bases and J 7 bases, leaving 20 bases between the germline ends. CDR1 is SGHDN and CDR2 is FVKESK in the germline V gene. This CDR3 comprises 16 residues. Study processing details: By means of reference gene primer amplification, nucleated cell counts were estimated. TCRdb keeps only in-frame clones here, not all; method: immunoSEQ multiplex PCR. V, J and clone size were drawn from that table, and D and trimming were deduced from the DNA. The sample holds approximately 260,000 clones, about 86% seen once. This sequence joins TRBV14 and TRBJ1-2; weak D call: TRBD1 (6 bases). Sequenced material: peripheral blood. This sequence originates from a woman of 80 years or more with acute or convalescent COVID-19. CDR3 coding DNA: TGTGCCAGCAGCCAAAATATTGGGGGCCTGGGGACTGGCTACACCTTC. Amino acids: CASSQNIGGLGTGYTF.